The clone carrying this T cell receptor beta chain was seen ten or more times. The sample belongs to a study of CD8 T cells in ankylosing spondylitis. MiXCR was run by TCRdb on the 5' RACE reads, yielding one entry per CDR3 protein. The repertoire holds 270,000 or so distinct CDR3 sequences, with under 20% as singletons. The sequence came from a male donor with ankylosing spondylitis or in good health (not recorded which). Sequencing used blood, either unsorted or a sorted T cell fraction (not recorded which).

The CDR3 spells CSVEDFGYEQYF. The CDR3 coding sequence is TGCAGCGTTGAAGATTTCGGTTACGAGCAGTACTTC. The V gene is TRBV29-1, the J gene TRBJ2-7; D is unresolved. The germline gives CDR1 SQVTM, CDR2 ANQGSEA. This CDR3 spans 12 amino acids. Deletions cut 0 bases from V and 4 bases from J, with 7 bases between.